The 31 T cell receptor beta chains below all came from one sample that was sequenced in a study of monozygotic twins with inflammatory bowel disease. Using the 5' RACE reads, TCRdb records one entry per CDR3 protein without DNA. Its table records 300,000 to 400,000 distinct CDR3 sequences. Source material: blood. The receptor source for this set is a human donor with ulcerative colitis or Crohn's disease, or a healthy co-twin of an affected twin (not recorded which).

This chain joins TRBV12-3 or TRBV12-4 and TRBJ2-4; without DNA, the TCRdb call of TRBD1 cannot be checked. The CDR3 is 18 residues long. CDR3 residues: CASSPHTGTGLGWNIQYF.

V is TRBV20-1 and J is TRBJ2-1. The CDR3 extends over 13 amino acids. Germline V gives CDR1 DFQATT, CDR2 SNEGSKA (reference sequence). The CDR3 protein is CSARDTSENSGFF.

The chain recombines TRBV19 with TRBJ1-2; with no DNA, the TCRdb D assignment of TRBD1 cannot be verified. Germline loops: CDR1 LNHDA, CDR2 SQIVND (reference sequence). The CDR3 length is 15 residues. CDR3 loop: CASRSSKTPGYGYTF.

The genes are TRBV15 and TRBJ2-3; the D gene TCRdb calls, TRBD1, cannot be checked with no DNA. Germline V gives CDR1 LNHNV, CDR2 YYDKDF (reference sequence). The CDR3 covers 16 residues. CDR3 region: CATSRDHPRVPDTQYF. The whole variable domain, remainder taken from reference TRBV15 and TRBJ2-3, is DAMVIQNPRYQVTQFGKPVTLSCSQTLNHNVMYWYQQKSSQAPKLLFHYYDKDFNNEADTPDNFQSRRPNTSFCFLDIRSPGLGDTAMYLCATSRDHPRVPDTQYFGPGTRLTVL.

The chain links TRBV7-2 to TRBJ1-1. The length of the CDR3 is 12 residues. Germline CDR1 SGHTA, CDR2 FQGNSA. The CDR3: CASSPRKAEAFF.

V and J are TRBV5-4 and TRBJ2-3; checking the TCRdb D call of TRBD2 is not possible without DNA. The CDR3 totals 12 residues. Germline V gives CDR1 SGHNT, CDR2 YYREEE (reference sequence). The CDR3 region is CASSWGEDTQYF.

The chain is built from TRBV2 and TRBJ2-7; absent DNA, TCRdb's TRBD1 call cannot be checked. The germline V gene has CDR1 SNHLY and CDR2 FYNNEI. CDR3 length: 12 residues. The CDR3 sequence: CASGQGVYEQYF.

V gene TRBV29-1 combines with J gene TRBJ1-1; as DNA is missing, the TRBD1 call by TCRdb cannot be tested. Germline V gives CDR1 SQVTM, CDR2 ANQGSEA. This CDR3 is 14 amino acids long. The CDR3 reads CSVVRWGGNTEAFF.

The V gene is TRBV18, the J gene TRBJ2-7. The CDR3 runs 14 residues. Germline lookup yields CDR1 KGHSH and CDR2 LQKENI. The CDR3 sequence is CASSPLSSSYEQYF.

The rearrangement uses TRBV6-6 and TRBJ1-3. CDR3 length: 14 residues. The germline gives CDR1 MNHNY, CDR2 SVGAGI (reference sequence). The CDR3: CASSYEAEGNTIYF.

The V gene is TRBV7-2, the J gene TRBJ2-7. Per the germline V gene, CDR1 is SGHTA and CDR2 is FQGNSA. CDR3 size: 14 residues. CDR3: CASSVALSSYEQYF.

This chain joins TRBV19 and TRBJ1-5; TCRdb indicates TRBD1, and absent DNA this call remains unverified. The CDR3 is made up of 16 amino acids. Germline lookup yields CDR1 LNHDA and CDR2 SQIVND (reference sequence). Here the CDR3 reads CASSVDSLGSNQPQHF.

The chain uses TRBV7-2 and TRBJ2-3. Germline V gives CDR1 SGHTA, CDR2 FQGNSA. The CDR3 sequence is 12 residues long. Here the CDR3 reads CASSLDSDTQYF.

The rearrangement uses TRBV14 and TRBJ2-6. The CDR3 length is 16 residues. The germline gives CDR1 SGHDN, CDR2 FVKESK. The CDR3 reads CASSQRSISGANVLTF.

The chain has TRBV7-2 and TRBJ2-1; absent DNA, TCRdb's TRBD1 call cannot be checked. Per the germline V gene, CDR1 is SGHTA and CDR2 is FQGNSA. The CDR3 length is 16 residues. The CDR3 region is CASSLGSLGQGHEQFF.

The V call is TRBV20-1, the J call TRBJ2-7; TCRdb's assignment of TRBD1 cannot be checked, as there is no DNA. Germline CDR1 reads DFQATT; CDR2 reads SNEGSKA (reference sequence). This CDR3 is built from 14 residues. The CDR3 loop is CSAHGGQGHYEQYF.

This chain connects TRBV12-3 or TRBV12-4 to TRBJ2-1; lacking DNA, the TRBD2 call made by TCRdb goes unchecked. CDR3 length equals 17 residues. The CDR3 sequence: CASKEGVAGESYNEQFF.

The chain recombines TRBV18 with TRBJ1-5. Germline CDR1 is KGHSH and CDR2 is LQKENI. CDR3 length: 14 amino acids. The CDR3 sequence: CASSPGLLNQPQHF.

CDR3 in amino acids: CASSLDLHRDKDATNEKLFF. The chain links TRBV11-2 to TRBJ1-4; as DNA is missing, the TRBD1 call by TCRdb cannot be tested. The CDR3 totals 20 residues. From germline, CDR1 is SGHAT and CDR2 FQNNGV. Based on the CDR3 plus reference TRBV11-2 and TRBJ1-4, the full variable domain is EAGVAQSPRYKIIEKRQSVAFWCNPISGHATLYWYQQILGQGPKLLIQFQNNGVVDDSQLPKDRFSAERLKGVDSTLKIQPAKLEDSAVYLCASSLDLHRDKDATNEKLFFGSGTQLSVL.

The chain links TRBV12-3 or TRBV12-4 to TRBJ2-5. The CDR3 sequence is 12 residues long. This CDR3 reads CASSTTQETQYF.

The chain recombines TRBV20-1 with TRBJ2-3; TCRdb reports TRBD2, a call that lacks DNA to check it against. Germline lookup yields CDR1 DFQATT and CDR2 SNEGSKA (reference sequence). This CDR3 spans 15 amino acids. The CDR3 sequence: CSASPSLLWADTQYF.

The chain has TRBV7-6 and TRBJ2-1. The CDR3 extends over 12 amino acids. The V gene's germline CDR1 is SGHVS and CDR2 FNYEAQ. CDR3 loop: CASSLSAREQFF.

The genes are TRBV7-2 and TRBJ1-3. The CDR3 spans 15 residues. Germline-derived CDR1 and CDR2 are SGHTA and FQGNSA. The CDR3: CASSSIVGSGNTIYF.

CDR3 sequence reads: CSAIQGAANEKLFF. J is TRBJ1-4 and V is TRBV20-1; TCRdb names TRBD1, which stays unverified in the absence of DNA. The V gene's germline CDR1 is DFQATT and CDR2 SNEGSKA (reference sequence). The CDR3 sequence is 14 residues long.

This chain uses TRBV7-8 with TRBJ2-2; TCRdb's D call, TRBD1, is unchecked because there is no DNA. CDR3 length: 19 residues. Germline CDR1 reads SGHVS; CDR2 reads FQNEAQ. The CDR3 loop is CASSLSGGGPRGNTGELFF. Complete variable domain (other parts from reference TRBV7-8 and TRBJ2-2): GAGVSQSPRYKVAKRGQDVALRCDPISGHVSLFWYQQALGQGPEFLTYFQNEAQLDKSGLPSDRFFAERPEGSVSTLKIQRTQQEDSAVYLCASSLSGGGPRGNTGELFFGEGSRLTVL.

This sequence joins TRBV6-5 and TRBJ1-1; TCRdb returns TRBD1, unconfirmable since there is no DNA. The CDR3 loop spans 15 amino acids. The germline V gene encodes CDR1 MNHEY and CDR2 SVGAGI. CDR3 sequence: CASSYGGTNFGEAFF.

The gene calls are TRBV11-2 and TRBJ1-4; TCRdb reports TRBD1, a call that lacks DNA to check it against. The CDR3 covers 14 residues. Germline lookup yields CDR1 SGHAT and CDR2 FQNNGV. CDR3 in amino acids: CASSTRQGAEKLFF.

The chain carries TRBV5-1 and TRBJ2-6. Germline CDR1 reads SGHRS; CDR2 reads YFSETQ. There are 16 residues in the CDR3. The CDR3 loop reads CASSLVSASGANVLTF.

The J gene is TRBJ2-7, the V gene TRBV6-5. CDR3 size: 11 residues. The germline CDR1 and CDR2 sequences are MNHEY and SVGAGI. The CDR3: CASSYNRVQYF.

The rearrangement uses TRBV7-6 and TRBJ2-7; TCRdb returns TRBD2, unconfirmable since there is no DNA. CDR1 and CDR2 from the germline V gene are SGHVS and FNYEAQ. The CDR3 consists of 16 residues. The CDR3 sequence is CASSPTFTGLSYEQYF.

The CDR3 protein is CASTLSGHSYEQYF. The chain employs TRBV12-3 or TRBV12-4 and TRBJ2-7; TCRdb picks TRBD1, but there is no DNA to check that call. The CDR3 covers 14 residues.